This T cell receptor (beta chain) appears in the sequencing data of a study of blood T cell repertoires in COVID-19. Study details: COVID-19 samples collected from the United States, Italy and Spain covered acute and convalescent phases.

Methods used by the authors: Amplified reference gene primers provided the basis for estimating nucleated cell counts. The data were produced by immunoSEQ multiplex PCR, yet TCRdb's version contains in-frame clones alone and is incomplete. V and J calls and clone size are those listed in that table; D and trimming were worked out from the DNA. This table has 210,000 or so clones, 80% to 90% appearing once. The germline CDR1 and CDR2 sequences are MNHEY and SVGAGI. Trimming removed 6 bases from V and 3 bases from J; junction bases left unmatched: 5. The CDR3 spans 13 residues. This clone was picked up a small number of times.

The sample was peripheral blood. This TCR came from a woman aged 45-65 years with active or convalescent COVID-19. The chain employs TRBV6-5 and TRBJ2-7; 7 bases map to TRBD1. The CDR3 sequence is CASSRGQVYEQYF. For the CDR3, the DNA is TGTGCCAGCAGCCGTGGACAGGTCTACGAGCAGTACTTC.